The T cell receptor beta chain described here comes from a study of CD8+CD57+ T cells in acquired aplastic anemia. The study, taken as a whole, reports: Found in both controls and patients were some 31 CD8+ CDR3 sequences.

The ends were cut back, 5 bases at V and 2 bases at J, with 12 bases in the middle. Germline values: CDR1 LNHDA, CDR2 SQIVND (reference sequence). The length of the CDR3 is 14 residues. Patients selected for sequencing had displayed CD8+CD57+ cell expansion by flow cytometry. TCR beta VDJ and CDR3 profiling used genomic DNA as template. TCRdb independently ran MiXCR on the reads; one entry per CDR3 protein. The table has a few hundred thousand distinct CDR3 sequences, under 50% seen once. Comments on this clonotype: Antigen unknown.

The sample was sorted CD4+, CD8+, or CD8+CD57+ T cells (not recorded which) from PBMCs. This receptor was obtained from a human donor with aplastic anemia. J is TRBJ1-2 and V is TRBV19; a weak D match, TRBD1 (6 bases). The CDR3 bases are TGTGCCAGTAGTCAACAGGGCGGAAACTATGGCTACACCTTC. Encoded protein: CASSQQGGNYGYTF.